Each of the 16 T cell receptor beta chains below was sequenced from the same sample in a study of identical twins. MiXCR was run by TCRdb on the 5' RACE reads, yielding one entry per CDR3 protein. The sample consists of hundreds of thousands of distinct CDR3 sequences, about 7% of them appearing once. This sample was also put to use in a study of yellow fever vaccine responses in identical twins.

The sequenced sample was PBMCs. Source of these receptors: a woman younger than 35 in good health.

CDR3 residues: CASSLGEGGAGSEQFF. CDR3 nucleotides: TGTGCCAGCAGTTTAGGGGAGGGGGGGGCTGGGAGTGAGCAGTTCTTC. This chain joins TRBV2 and TRBJ2-1, with a possible D match to TRBD2 (7 bases). V was shortened by 5 bases and J by 9 bases, with 23 bases between the two germline ends. Germline CDR1 and CDR2: SNHLY and FYNNEI. The CDR3 runs 16 residues.

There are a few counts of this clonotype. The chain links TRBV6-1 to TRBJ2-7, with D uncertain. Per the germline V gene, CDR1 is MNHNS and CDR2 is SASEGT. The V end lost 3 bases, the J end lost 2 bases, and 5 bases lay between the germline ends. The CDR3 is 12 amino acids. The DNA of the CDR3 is TGTGCCAGCAGTGAGAGACCCTACGAGCAGTACGTC. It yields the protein CASSERPYEQYV.

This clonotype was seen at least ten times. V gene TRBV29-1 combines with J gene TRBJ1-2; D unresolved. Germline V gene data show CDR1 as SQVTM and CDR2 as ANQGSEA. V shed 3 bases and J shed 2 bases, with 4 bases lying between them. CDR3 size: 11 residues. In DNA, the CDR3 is TGCAGCGTTGACGAGAACTATGGCTACACCTTC. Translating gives CSVDENYGYTF.

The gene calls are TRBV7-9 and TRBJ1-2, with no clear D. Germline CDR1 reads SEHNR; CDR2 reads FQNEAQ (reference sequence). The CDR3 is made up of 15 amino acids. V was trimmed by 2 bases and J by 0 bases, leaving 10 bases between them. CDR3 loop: CASSLTLQANYGYTF. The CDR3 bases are TGTGCCAGCAGCTTAACCCTCCAGGCTAACTATGGCTACACCTTC.

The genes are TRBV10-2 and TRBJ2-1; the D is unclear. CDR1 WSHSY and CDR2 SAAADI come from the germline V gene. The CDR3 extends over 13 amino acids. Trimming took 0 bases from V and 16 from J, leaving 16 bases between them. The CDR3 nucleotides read TGCGCCAGCAGTGAGTCCCCGAGGAGCGCAGGTTTCTTC. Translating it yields CASSESPRSAGFF.

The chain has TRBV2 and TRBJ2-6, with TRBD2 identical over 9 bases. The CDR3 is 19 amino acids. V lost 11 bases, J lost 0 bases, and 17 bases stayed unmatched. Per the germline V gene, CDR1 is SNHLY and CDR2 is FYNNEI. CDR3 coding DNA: TGTGCCTGCTGTTTAGGTGAGACTAGCGGCTTCTCTGGGGCCAACGTCCTGACTTTC. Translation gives CACCLGETSGFSGANVLTF.

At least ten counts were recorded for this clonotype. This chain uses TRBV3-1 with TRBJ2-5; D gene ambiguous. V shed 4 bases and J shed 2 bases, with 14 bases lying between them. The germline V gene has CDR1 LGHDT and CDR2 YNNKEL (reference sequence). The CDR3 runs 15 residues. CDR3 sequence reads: CASSLPLPGQETQYF. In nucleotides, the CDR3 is TGTGCCAGCAGCCTTCCTCTCCCCGGGCAAGAGACCCAGTACTTC.

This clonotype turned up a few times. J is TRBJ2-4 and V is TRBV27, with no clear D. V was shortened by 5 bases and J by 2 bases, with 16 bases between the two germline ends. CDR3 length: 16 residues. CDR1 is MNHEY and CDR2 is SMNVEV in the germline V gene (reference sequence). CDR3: CASSPIVSVTKNIQYF. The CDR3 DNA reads TGTGCCAGCAGTCCCATAGTCTCCGTAACCAAAAACATTCAGTACTTC.

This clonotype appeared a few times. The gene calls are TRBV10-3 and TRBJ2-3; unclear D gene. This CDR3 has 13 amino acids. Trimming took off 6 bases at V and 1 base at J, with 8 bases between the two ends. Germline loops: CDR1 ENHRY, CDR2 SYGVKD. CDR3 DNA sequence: TGTGCCATCAGGGACGTGGGCACAGATACGCAGTATTTT. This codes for CAIRDVGTDTQYF.

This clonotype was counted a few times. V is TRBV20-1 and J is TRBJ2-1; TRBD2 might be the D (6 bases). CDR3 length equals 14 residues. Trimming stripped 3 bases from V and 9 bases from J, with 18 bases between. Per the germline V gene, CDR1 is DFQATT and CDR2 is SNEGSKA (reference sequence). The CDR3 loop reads CSASRDFLGGEQFF. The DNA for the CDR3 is TGCAGTGCTAGTAGGGACTTCCTTGGAGGTGAGCAGTTCTTC.

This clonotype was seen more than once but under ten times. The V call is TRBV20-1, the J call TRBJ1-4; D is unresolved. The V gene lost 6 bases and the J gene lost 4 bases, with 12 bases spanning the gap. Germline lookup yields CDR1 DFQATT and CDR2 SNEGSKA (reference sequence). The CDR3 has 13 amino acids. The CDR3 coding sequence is TGCAGTGCGCTTAGACGGGATAATGAAAAACTGTTTTTT. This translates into CSALRRDNEKLFF.

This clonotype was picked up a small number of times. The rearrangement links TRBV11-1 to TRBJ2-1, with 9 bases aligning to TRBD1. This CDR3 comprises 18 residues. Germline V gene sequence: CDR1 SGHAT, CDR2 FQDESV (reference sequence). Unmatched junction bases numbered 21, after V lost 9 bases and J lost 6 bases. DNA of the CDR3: TGTGCCAGGATTTATGTCGCCCAGGGGACAGGGACGGTCAATGAGCAGTTCTTC. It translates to CARIYVAQGTGTVNEQFF.

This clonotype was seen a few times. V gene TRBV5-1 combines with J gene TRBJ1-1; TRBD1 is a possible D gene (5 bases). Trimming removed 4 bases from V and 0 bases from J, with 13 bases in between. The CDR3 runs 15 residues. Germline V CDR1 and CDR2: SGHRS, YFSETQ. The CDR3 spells CASSPPEGMNTEAFF. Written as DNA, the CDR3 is TGCGCCAGCAGCCCCCCGGAGGGGATGAACACTGAAGCTTTCTTT.

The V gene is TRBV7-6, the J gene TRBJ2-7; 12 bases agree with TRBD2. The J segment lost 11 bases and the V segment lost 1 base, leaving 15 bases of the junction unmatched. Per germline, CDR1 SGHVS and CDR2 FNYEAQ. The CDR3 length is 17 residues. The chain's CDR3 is CASSLEVGTSGPGEKYF. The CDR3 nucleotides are TGTGCCAGCAGCTTAGAGGTAGGGACTAGCGGGCCGGGGGAGAAGTACTTC.

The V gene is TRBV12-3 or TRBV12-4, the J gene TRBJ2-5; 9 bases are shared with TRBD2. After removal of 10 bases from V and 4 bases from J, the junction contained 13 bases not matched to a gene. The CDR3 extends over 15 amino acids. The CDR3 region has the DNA TGTGCCACCACCCCAGCTAGCGGGGCCATAGAGACCCAGTACTTC. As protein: CATTPASGAIETQYF.

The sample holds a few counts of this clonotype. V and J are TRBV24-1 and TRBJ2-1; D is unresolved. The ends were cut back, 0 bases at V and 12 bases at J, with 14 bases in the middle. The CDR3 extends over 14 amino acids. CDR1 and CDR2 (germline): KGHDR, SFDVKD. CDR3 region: CATSDLPGRKGQFF. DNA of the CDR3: TGTGCCACCAGTGATTTGCCGGGTCGGAAGGGGCAGTTCTTC.